This entry lists 12 T cell receptor beta chains sequenced from one sample in a study. Each CDR3 protein is one row after TCRdb ran MiXCR on the RT-PCR reads. The table shows more than 600,000 distinct CDR3 sequences, with 12% to 15% occurring only once. Sequenced: memory CD4+ T cells from blood. The receptors originated from a female donor in good health, serving as a healthy control.

This clonotype was seen more than once but under ten times. This chain joins TRBV6-6 and TRBJ2-1; 10 bases align to TRBD2. Germline values: CDR1 MNHNY, CDR2 SVGAGI (reference sequence). This CDR3 has 16 amino acids. After removal of 5 bases from V and 3 bases from J, the junction contained 7 bases not matched to a gene. The CDR3 nucleotides are TGTGCCAGCAGTACACTGACTAGCGGGCTCTACAATGAGCAGTTCTTC. This encodes CASSTLTSGLYNEQFF.

The table lists this clonotype with many counts. The chain couples TRBV27 to TRBJ2-3; D is perhaps TRBD1 (5 bases). Germline lookup yields CDR1 MNHEY and CDR2 SMNVEV (reference sequence). This CDR3 is built from 16 residues. Trimming cost V 5 bases and J 0 bases, with 15 bases left between them. The CDR3 sequence is CASSPRQGLSTDTQYF. The DNA for the CDR3 is TGTGCCAGCAGTCCCCGGCAGGGCCTGAGCACAGATACGCAGTATTTT.

The sample holds a few counts of this clonotype. This rearrangement joins TRBV19 to TRBJ2-3; TRBD2 agrees at 8 bases. CDR3 length: 15 amino acids. Germline V gene lookup returns CDR1 LNHDA and CDR2 SQIVND (reference sequence). V was pared by 7 bases and J by 5 bases, with 11 bases of the junction left unmatched. The CDR3 protein is CASTSGGVPGDTQYF. The CDR3, as DNA: TGTGCCAGTACCTCCGGGGGGGTTCCGGGAGATACGCAGTATTTT.

This chain's CDR3 is CASSRGDAGAHNEQFF. The CDR3 nucleotides read TGTGCCAGCAGCCGAGGCGATGCGGGAGCACACAATGAGCAGTTCTTC. This chain connects TRBV5-8 to TRBJ2-1; 7 nucleotides match TRBD2. The trim removed 4 bases at V and 5 bases at J, leaving 12 bases unmatched. The CDR3 totals 16 residues. Germline V gene data show CDR1 as SGHTS and CDR2 as YDEGEE. Variable domain in full (rest from reference TRBV5-8 and TRBJ2-1): EAGVTQSPTHLIKTRGQQATLRCSPISGHTSVYWYQQALGLGLQFLLWYDEGEERNRGNFPPRFSGRQFPNYSSELNVNALELEDSALYLCASSRGDAGAHNEQFFGPGTRLTVL.

The chain links TRBV7-9 to TRBJ1-4; no firm D call. Germline values: CDR1 SEHNR, CDR2 FQNEAQ (reference sequence). V dropped 5 bases and J dropped 4 bases, with 11 bases sitting between them. The CDR3 is made up of 14 amino acids. CDR3 sequence: CASSLGLGNEKLFF. CDR3 nucleotide sequence: TGTGCCAGCAGCCTTGGACTGGGTAATGAAAAACTGTTTTTT.

The chain carries TRBV5-1 and TRBJ1-1; 10 nucleotides line up with TRBD1. The CDR3 spans 14 residues. V lost 3 bases, J lost 8 bases, and 7 bases stayed unmatched. CDR1 and CDR2 from the germline V gene are SGHRS and YFSETQ. For the CDR3, the DNA is TGCGCCAGCAGCTGGACAGGGGGAGATAAAGAAGCTTTCTTT. This translates into CASSWTGGDKEAFF.

J is TRBJ2-1 and V is TRBV20-1; D perhaps matches TRBD2 (7 bases). Germline CDR1 reads DFQATT; CDR2 reads SNEGSKA (reference sequence). The germline V and J ends were trimmed by 8 bases and 2 bases, with 16 bases remaining between them. This CDR3 has 14 amino acids. CDR3 sequence reads: CSSEGGGPYNEQFF. The CDR3 DNA follows: TGCAGTTCAGAGGGGGGGGGTCCCTACAATGAGCAGTTCTTC.

V is TRBV7-9 and J is TRBJ1-1, with unresolved D. In germline, CDR1 is SEHNR, CDR2 FQNEAQ (reference sequence). V lost 3 bases, J lost 0 bases, and 11 bases lay in between. The CDR3 contains 15 residues. The CDR3 DNA reads TGTGCCAGCAGCTTTCCGGTTGTCATGAACACTGAAGCTTTCTTT. This sequence encodes CASSFPVVMNTEAFF. Using reference TRBV7-9 and TRBJ1-1 for the parts outside the CDR3, the full variable domain is DTGVSQNPRHKITKRGQNVTFRCDPISEHNRLYWYRQTLGQGPEFLTYFQNEAQLEKSRLLSDRFSAERPKGSFSTLEIQRTEQGDSAMYLCASSFPVVMNTEAFFGQGTRLTVV.

This clonotype was counted many times. J is TRBJ2-1 and V is TRBV5-1; D unclear. Trimming left V 2 bases short and J 5 bases short, with 14 bases between. Germline CDR1 and CDR2: SGHRS and YFSETQ. The CDR3 runs 15 residues. For the CDR3, the DNA is TGCGCCAGCAGCTTTGGACGGAGCGACAACAATGAGCAGTTCTTC. It specifies CASSFGRSDNNEQFF.

At least ten counts were recorded for this clonotype. The chain recombines TRBV4-2 with TRBJ2-7, with no clear D. The CDR3 has 15 residues. The germline V gene has CDR1 LGHNA and CDR2 YNFKEQ. V was cut by 1 base and J by 2 bases, with 12 bases left in between. DNA of the CDR3: TGTGCCAGCAGCCAAGGTCAGTGGGGTACCTACGAGCAGTACTTC. It specifies CASSQGQWGTYEQYF.

The rearrangement links TRBV5-1 to TRBJ2-3; D remains unclear. V gave up 1 base and J gave up 4 bases, with 16 bases separating them. CDR3 size: 16 residues. Germline loops: CDR1 SGHRS, CDR2 YFSETQ. The CDR3 DNA sequence: TGCGCCAGCAGCTTGATGTCAGGCGGTGGTGCAGATACGCAGTATTTT. This encodes CASSLMSGGGADTQYF.

This chain links TRBV6-5 with TRBJ1-5, with D possibly matching TRBD1 (6 bases). The ends were cut back, 5 bases at V and 8 bases at J, with 13 bases in the middle. The germline gives CDR1 MNHEY, CDR2 SVGAGI. This CDR3 is built from 13 residues. The CDR3 bases are TGTGCCAGCAGTAACAGGGAAGGGGAGCCCCAGCATTTT. Translated, it gives CASSNREGEPQHF.